Below are 21 T cell receptor beta chains sequenced from a single sample in a study of identical twins. MiXCR, run by TCRdb on the 5' RACE reads, gives a single entry per CDR3 protein. The sample has roughly 690,000 distinct CDR3 sequences, around 20% seen once. These data also formed part of another study, on T cells expressing NK-cell markers.

The sample was PBMCs. These receptors were collected from a woman younger than 30 in good health.

There are a few counts of this clonotype. The gene calls are TRBV12-3 or TRBV12-4 and TRBJ2-7; D unresolved. The CDR3 has 12 amino acids. V lost 3 bases and J 2 bases, leaving 5 bases between the germline ends. CDR3 region: CASSFRAYEQYF. The CDR3 DNA sequence: TGTGCCAGCAGTTTTAGAGCCTACGAGCAGTACTTC.

This clonotype was seen only a few times. DNA for the CDR3: TGTGCCAGCAGTATCGGGCAGGGCTACAATGAGCAGTTCTTC. It specifies CASSIGQGYNEQFF. This rearrangement joins TRBV12-3 or TRBV12-4 to TRBJ2-1; D might be TRBD1 (5 bases). V was clipped by 5 bases and J by 3 bases, with 11 bases between them. The CDR3 is 14 residues long.

This clonotype was observed at least ten times. The chain is built from TRBV20-1 and TRBJ2-7, with D perhaps matching TRBD2 (5 bases). Per the germline V gene, CDR1 is DFQATT and CDR2 is SNEGSKA (reference sequence). The CDR3 is made up of 14 amino acids. Trimming stripped 2 bases from V and 0 bases from J, with 11 bases between. CDR3 sequence: CSARTPGSSYEQYF. CDR3 bases: TGCAGTGCTAGAACGCCGGGGAGCTCCTACGAGCAGTACTTC.

The genes are TRBV25-1 and TRBJ2-5, with a tentative D call TRBD2 (6 bases). Germline values: CDR1 MGHDK, CDR2 SYGVNS. Trimming cost V 4 bases and J 5 bases, with 14 bases left between them. The CDR3 spans 14 residues. The chain's CDR3 is CASSGTGGRETQYF. CDR3 nucleotide sequence: TGTGCCAGCAGTGGAACCGGGGGACGGGAGACCCAGTACTTC.

V is TRBV20-1 and J is TRBJ2-2; 7 nucleotides agree with TRBD1. J lost 0 bases, V lost 5 bases, and 6 bases had no gene match. Looked up from germline, CDR1 is DFQATT and CDR2 is SNEGSKA (reference sequence). This CDR3 has 15 amino acids. The CDR3 nucleotides read TGCAGTGCTGGAACGACAGGGTCGAACACCGGGGAGCTGTTTTTT. Translating it yields CSAGTTGSNTGELFF.

The V and J genes are TRBV7-9 and TRBJ2-7; TRBD2 aligns across 8 bases. This CDR3 comprises 12 residues. The V gene's germline CDR1 is SEHNR and CDR2 FQNEAQ (reference sequence). V shed 5 bases, J shed 8 bases, and the junction held 5 bases outside the gene matches. CDR3 DNA: TGTGCCAGCAGCCAGAATAGCGGGAAGCAGTACTTC. It encodes CASSQNSGKQYF.

The table lists this clonotype with many counts. The V call is TRBV5-1, the J call TRBJ2-1, with D possibly matching TRBD2 (6 bases). The CDR3 has 15 amino acids. V gave up 4 bases and J gave up 0 bases, with 11 bases separating them. Germline V gene data show CDR1 as SGHRS and CDR2 as YFSETQ. CDR3 coding DNA: TGCGCCAGCAGCAGTAGCGGTAGCTCCTACAATGAGCAGTTCTTC. Residues: CASSSSGSSYNEQFF.

The rearrangement uses TRBV9 and TRBJ2-1, with 7 bases identical to TRBD2. The CDR3 extends over 15 amino acids. The J segment lost 7 bases and the V segment lost 5 bases, leaving 12 bases of the junction unmatched. Germline V gene sequence: CDR1 SGDLS, CDR2 YYNGEE. CDR3 sequence: CASRATGEGGNEQFF. CDR3 sequence (DNA): TGTGCCAGCAGGGCCACAGGAGAGGGAGGGAATGAGCAGTTCTTC.

The chain joins TRBV20-1 to TRBJ2-1; the match to TRBD2 covers 7 bases. CDR1 is DFQATT and CDR2 is SNEGSKA in the germline V gene (reference sequence). V trimming: 3 bases; J trimming: 3 bases; junction bases outside the gene matches: 8. This CDR3 contains 15 residues. The CDR3 reads CSASGRLPIYNEQFF. The CDR3 DNA follows: TGCAGTGCTAGCGGGAGGCTCCCAATCTACAATGAGCAGTTCTTC.

This clonotype showed up many times. The chain recombines TRBV20-1 with TRBJ2-2; no clear D gene. Trimming stripped 3 bases from V and 0 bases from J, with 5 bases between. Germline lookup yields CDR1 DFQATT and CDR2 SNEGSKA (reference sequence). CDR3 length: 13 residues. CDR3 DNA: TGCAGTGCTAGGGTTCCGAACACCGGGGAGCTGTTTTTT. Protein: CSARVPNTGELFF.

This clonotype occurred a few times. This chain uses TRBV12-3 or TRBV12-4 with TRBJ2-1, with TRBD2 matching over 11 bases. The CDR3 contains 15 residues. V shed 7 bases and J 6 bases; nucleotides not matched to a gene: 8. CDR3: CASTVTSGSFNEQFF. For the CDR3, the DNA is TGTGCCAGCACTGTTACTAGCGGGAGTTTCAATGAGCAGTTCTTC.

The gene calls are TRBV24-1 and TRBJ2-1; D perhaps matches TRBD2 (6 bases). This CDR3 comprises 16 residues. Germline values: CDR1 KGHDR, CDR2 SFDVKD. V was trimmed by 2 bases and J by 4 bases, leaving 14 bases between them. The CDR3: CATSDSRGAFYNEQFF. DNA for the CDR3: TGTGCCACCAGTGATTCCCGCGGGGCCTTTTACAATGAGCAGTTCTTC.

The sample holds a few counts of this clonotype. The chain employs TRBV20-1 and TRBJ2-3, with 11 positions matching TRBD2. Germline trimming cut 6 bases from V and 6 bases from J; bases unmatched to any gene: 17. The germline V gene has CDR1 DFQATT and CDR2 SNEGSKA (reference sequence). The CDR3 is 17 amino acids. The CDR3 DNA reads as TGCAGTGCCATCAATGCCGGGACTAGCGGCGAGAGGGATACGCAGTATTTT. Translation: CSAINAGTSGERDTQYF.

Remarks on this clonotype: One end of the junction does not line up with germline, which may come from a read error. This chain links TRBV7-9 with TRBJ1-1; TRBD1 aligns across 7 bases. The CDR3 sequence is 14 residues long. Germline CDR1 is SEHNR and CDR2 is FQNEAQ (reference sequence). The DNA for the CDR3 is TGTGCCAGCAGTTTAGGGCAGGGGGAAACTGAAGCTTTCTTT. Protein sequence: CASSLGQGETEAFF.

The chain employs TRBV6-1 and TRBJ2-2; 8 bases map to TRBD1. There are 14 residues in the CDR3. V shed 6 bases and J 7 bases; nucleotides not matched to a gene: 7. The germline V gene has CDR1 MNHNS and CDR2 SASEGT. The CDR3: CASSIQGVSGELFF. The CDR3 region has the DNA TGTGCCAGCAGCATACAGGGGGTCAGCGGGGAGCTGTTTTTT.

There are many counts of this clonotype. The chain carries TRBV21-1 and TRBJ1-1; the table's D call, TRBD1, has no DNA check behind it. TRBV21-1 is a listed pseudogene. CDR3 length: 15 amino acids. The CDR3 loop reads CASSKVVQGRTEAFF. The CDR3 DNA is TGTGCCAGCAGCAAAGTGGTCCAGGGGCGGACTGAAGCTTTCTTT.

In its sample, this clonotype was seen a few times. The gene calls are TRBV29-1 and TRBJ2-1; the D is unclear. Per germline, CDR1 SQVTM and CDR2 ANQGSEA. Trimming took 5 bases from V and 5 from J, leaving 7 bases between them. This CDR3 has 11 amino acids. The CDR3 protein is CSVRLHNEQFF. The CDR3 nucleotides read TGCAGCGTTCGGCTACACAATGAGCAGTTCTTC.

This clonotype was observed many times. The chain joins TRBV9 to TRBJ1-2; the D gene is possibly TRBD1 (5 bases). In germline, CDR1 is SGDLS, CDR2 YYNGEE. There are 16 residues in the CDR3. Trimming took 0 bases from V and 4 from J, leaving 16 bases between them. CDR3 protein: CASSVEIGGVGYGYTF. The DNA for the CDR3 is TGTGCCAGCAGCGTAGAAATAGGAGGGGTCGGCTATGGCTACACCTTC.

This clonotype was seen at least ten times. The chain is built from TRBV10-2 and TRBJ2-2, with D possibly matching TRBD2 (6 bases). There are 17 residues in the CDR3. Germline loops: CDR1 WSHSY, CDR2 SAAADI. Between the trimmed V and J ends, which lost 3 bases and 3 bases, there was a span of 17 bases. The CDR3 reads CASSERQWGDYTGELFF. The CDR3 nucleotides read TGCGCCAGCAGTGAACGCCAGTGGGGGGACTACACCGGGGAGCTGTTTTTT.

The V gene is TRBV20-1, the J gene TRBJ2-7; 7 nucleotides agree with TRBD1. The CDR3 is 13 amino acids. J was trimmed by 0 bases and V by 4 bases; bases with no gene match: 3. Germline CDR1 reads DFQATT; CDR2 reads SNEGSKA (reference sequence). The CDR3 DNA follows: TGCAGTGCTAAACAGGGGAGCTCCTACGAGCAGTACTTC. The encoded protein is CSAKQGSSYEQYF.

The J gene is TRBJ2-1, the V gene TRBV30; D unresolved. The CDR3 is made up of 12 amino acids. CDR1 is GTSNPN, CDR2 SVGIG, per germline (reference sequence). The V and J ends lost 2 bases and 7 bases respectively, with 9 bases between them. DNA of the CDR3: TGTGCCTGGAGTCCGCTGAGTAATGAGCAGTTCTTC. Residues: CAWSPLSNEQFF.